This T cell receptor (beta chain) came from a study of OX40 agonist ivuxolimab in advanced cancers. Study context: Patients in the trial were receiving intravenous ivuxolimab every 2 weeks, at doses of 0.01 to 10 mg/kg.

Systemic immunosuppression or autoimmune disease history was grounds to exclude patients. Profiled with immunoSEQ multiplex PCR; TCRdb holds only in-frame clones, not every one. Of roughly 20,000 clones in the sample, more than 65% were seen once. V was pared by 3 bases and J by 0 bases, with 7 bases between. This CDR3 contains 14 residues. Germline CDR1 SGHVS, CDR2 FNYEAQ. Study-wide results and caveats: Clonal expansion from baseline to week 6 occurred in both CD4+ and CD8+ T cells. Low levels of normalized T-cell clonal expansion also appeared in some nonresponders.

Only one count was recorded for this clone. What it binds is not known. The input for sequencing was CD4+ or CD8+ T cells sorted from blood, taken in a trial of the OX40 agonist ivuxolimab. The chain recombines TRBV7-6 with TRBJ2-3; no clear D. This clonotype was obtained from an adult with an advanced solid tumor such as melanoma, head and neck, liver or kidney cancer. This CDR3 reads CASSFRSSTDTQYF. In DNA, the CDR3 is TGTGCCAGCAGCTTTCGGAGTAGCACAGATACGCAGTATTTT. Full variable domain (remainder filled in from reference TRBV7-6 and TRBJ2-3): GAGVSQSPRYKVTKRGQDVALRCDPISGHVSLYWYRQALGQGPEFLTYFNYEAQQDKSGLPNDRFSAERPEGSISTLTIQRTEQRDSAMYRCASSFRSSTDTQYFGPGTRLTVL.